This T cell receptor beta chain was documented in a study of blood T cell repertoires in COVID-19 (dated by TCRdb to 2020 to 2022). General notes on the study: Samples from collaborators originated in the United States, Italy and Spain and spanned both the acute and convalescent phases of COVID-19. The material from the prospective study consisted of cDNA or gDNA derived from T cells, B-cell-depleted T cells, or PBMCs. The dataset comprised deeply sampled blood TCRbeta repertoires from subjects exposed to, actively infected with, or recovered from COVID-19. The repertoires were released in a freely available public database intended as a resource for research on the immune response to SARS-CoV-2. The samples were drawn from two sources: the first 160 participants of the ongoing ImmuneRACE study, and 1,254 subjects contributed by 6 global collaborators. Sample metadata almost always included a de-identified subject ID, COVID-19 status, age in years and sex. Where available, HLA class I and class II types were obtained from metadata supplied by the sample provider rather than from assay-based typing. Here is what the overall study found, with its caveats: How much clinical and demographic metadata was included differed by source and by participant, and the metadata was provided uncurated.

Turning to this clone: The specificity of this receptor is unknown. The sample holds no much larger clone one base away, and base qualities are not on file.

The immunoSEQ Assay, a bias-controlled multiplex PCR, was used to amplify TCRbeta CDR3 regions from genomic DNA. As for how the authors treated the data: Within the assay, amplification of reference gene primers was used to estimate how many nucleated cells each sample contained. To quantify the absolute abundance of each unique TCRbeta CDR3 rearrangement, sequence reads were collapsed and filtered. For each sample, productive Simpson clonality was calculated by taking the square root of Simpson's diversity index across productive rearrangements. Held by TCRdb, this immuneACCESS table contains in-frame sequences only and omits some clones. Under half of the omission traces to an unresolved V gene where checked; the cause of the rest is unknown. V and J calls and clone size are as listed in that table; D and trimming were resolved from the DNA. The sample table holds around 75,000 clones, of which about 90% were seen once. The ten largest clones add up to about 2.5% of the sample.

Taken from the germline V gene, the CDR1 and CDR2 loops are SGHVS and FNYEAQ. The CDR3 sequence holds 15 residues, the cysteine and phenylalanine included. Only the CDR3 portion is preserved as DNA: 45 bases, with reading frame beginning at the first base. A distance of 12 bases separates the germline ends of V and J, which lose 1 base and 2 bases respectively. Collaborating institutions collected whole blood in K2EDTA tubes following their own protocols. For TCRbeta analysis, collaborators shipped samples in one of three forms: frozen whole blood, isolated PBMCs, or DNA extracted from either of those sample types.

The receptor comes from a human donor in a cohort sampled during active COVID-19. Sequenced material: peripheral blood. The sequence joins TRBV7-6 to TRBJ2-7; TRBD1 is perhaps the D gene, given 6 matching bases. The nucleotide sequence reads as follows: TGTGCCAGCAGCTTAGAAAGACAGGAGACCTACGAGCAGTACTTC. It translates to CASSLERQETYEQYF.